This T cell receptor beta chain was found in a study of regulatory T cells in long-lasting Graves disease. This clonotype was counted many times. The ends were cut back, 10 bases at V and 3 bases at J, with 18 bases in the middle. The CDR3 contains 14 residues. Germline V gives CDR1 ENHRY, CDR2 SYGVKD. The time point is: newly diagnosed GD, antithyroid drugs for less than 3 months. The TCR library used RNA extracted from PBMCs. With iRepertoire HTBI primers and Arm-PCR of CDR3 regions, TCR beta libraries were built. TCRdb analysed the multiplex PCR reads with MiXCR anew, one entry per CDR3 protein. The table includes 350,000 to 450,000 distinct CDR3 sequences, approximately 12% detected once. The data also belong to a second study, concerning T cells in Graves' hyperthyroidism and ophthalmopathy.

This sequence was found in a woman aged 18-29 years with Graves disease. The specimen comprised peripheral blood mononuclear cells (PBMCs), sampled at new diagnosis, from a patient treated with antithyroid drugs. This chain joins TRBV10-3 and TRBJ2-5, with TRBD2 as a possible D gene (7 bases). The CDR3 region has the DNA TGTGCCACCAAGGGGGGGTCGGGGAAAGAGACCCAGTACTTC. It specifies CATKGGSGKETQYF.